Following are 22 T cell receptor beta chains from one sample sequenced in a study of spatial heterogeneity in lung cancer. Time point given: blood at routine non-recurrence follow-up after resection. TCRdb reprocessed the 5' RACE reads with MiXCR, giving one entry per CDR3 protein. The sample yields roughly 110,000 distinct CDR3 sequences, roughly 10% seen once. Sequenced material: PBMCs, taken at follow-up. Receptors were obtained from a female donor with early-stage non-small cell lung cancer.

A few counts support this clonotype. The V and J genes are TRBV28 and TRBJ2-7; 7 bases are a match to TRBD2. V lost 4 bases, J lost 0 bases, and 6 bases stayed unmatched. The CDR3 has 15 amino acids. CDR1 MDHEN and CDR2 SYDVKM come from the germline V gene. CDR3 amino acids: CASSSAGTISYEQYF. As DNA, the CDR3 is TGTGCCAGCAGTTCCGCCGGGACTATCTCCTACGAGCAGTACTTC.

This clonotype was recorded a few times. The V call is TRBV18, the J call TRBJ1-2, with D hard to call. The ends were cut back, 5 bases at V and 0 bases at J, with 7 bases in the middle. Per germline, CDR1 KGHSH and CDR2 LQKENI. This CDR3 has 13 amino acids. CDR3 loop: CASSGDTNYGYTF. The CDR3 nucleotides read TGTGCCAGCTCAGGCGACACTAACTATGGCTACACCTTC.

This clonotype was seen many times. V gene TRBV6-1 combines with J gene TRBJ2-3; maybe TRBD2 (5 bases). Trimming left V 7 bases short and J 4 bases short, with 12 bases between. This CDR3 is built from 13 residues. Per the germline V gene, CDR1 is MNHNS and CDR2 is SASEGT. CDR3 loop: CASNPGYSDTQYF. The CDR3 DNA is TGTGCCAGCAACCCGGGATACTCAGATACGCAGTATTTT.

The chain uses TRBV7-2 and TRBJ2-3, with TRBD1 matching over 11 bases. CDR3 length equals 14 residues. Germline CDR1 reads SGHTA; CDR2 reads FQGNSA. Trimming took 3 bases from V and 5 from J; bases not matched to a gene: 1. CDR3 region: CASSLGQGGDTQYF. The CDR3 DNA sequence: TGTGCCAGCAGCTTGGGACAGGGGGGAGATACGCAGTATTTT.

This clonotype was observed at least ten times. The J gene is TRBJ1-4, the V gene TRBV12-3 or TRBV12-4; perhaps TRBD1 as D (6 bases). The CDR3 is made up of 13 amino acids. Trimming removed 10 bases at V and 5 bases at J, with 14 bases between. The CDR3 sequence is CATRQVENEKLFF. CDR3 coding DNA: TGTGCCACCCGACAGGTCGAAAATGAAAAACTGTTTTTT.

The rearrangement links TRBV28 to TRBJ2-7, with D unresolved. V lost 3 bases and J 0 bases, leaving 18 bases between the germline ends. From germline, CDR1 is MDHEN and CDR2 SYDVKM. The CDR3 has 17 residues. In nucleotides, the CDR3 is TGTGCCAGCAGTTTGGAACTAATTGGACGGCACTCCTACGAGCAGTACTTC. Encoded protein: CASSLELIGRHSYEQYF.

This clonotype has a handful of counts. The rearrangement uses TRBV29-1 and TRBJ1-1; D call uncertain. Between the trimmed V and J ends, which lost 7 bases and 5 bases, there was a span of 20 bases. In germline, CDR1 is SQVTM, CDR2 ANQGSEA. CDR3 length equals 14 residues. Written as DNA, the CDR3 is TGCAGCGCCGGCGGGTCGAGTCAACAAACTGAAGCTTTCTTT. Amino acids: CSAGGSSQQTEAFF.

This sequence joins TRBV2 and TRBJ1-6; D is unclear. Trimming took off 2 bases at V and 5 bases at J, with 10 bases between the two ends. The germline gives CDR1 SNHLY, CDR2 FYNNEI. The CDR3 spans 15 residues. CDR3 residues: CASSETSGNNSPLHF. The DNA of the CDR3 is TGTGCCAGCAGTGAAACCTCGGGGAATAATTCACCCCTCCACTTT.

This clonotype was detected only a few times. The chain couples TRBV28 to TRBJ1-4; D uncertain. The V gene lost 3 bases and the J gene lost 8 bases, with 7 bases spanning the gap. Germline V gene lookup returns CDR1 MDHEN and CDR2 SYDVKM. The CDR3 totals 12 residues. The CDR3 reads CASSLDREKLFF. CDR3 nucleotides: TGTGCCAGCAGTTTGGATAGGGAAAAACTGTTTTTT.

In this sample, this clonotype turned up a few times. The chain is built from TRBV11-2 and TRBJ1-1, with 7 bases that match TRBD1. There are 15 residues in the CDR3. Trimming cost V 5 bases and J 10 bases; bases outside gene matches: 16. Germline values: CDR1 SGHAT, CDR2 FQNNGV. In DNA, the CDR3 is TGTGCCAGCAGCCCACTCAGACCACAGGGGATCACAGCTTTCTTT. Its translation is CASSPLRPQGITAFF.

The chain links TRBV28 to TRBJ2-4; no definite D call. Germline V CDR1 and CDR2: MDHEN, SYDVKM. The CDR3 sequence is 14 residues long. V lost 6 bases and J lost 0, with 9 bases in between. CDR3 amino acids: CASSPTVAKNIQYF. CDR3 DNA sequence: TGTGCCAGCAGCCCGACGGTAGCCAAAAACATTCAGTACTTC.

This clonotype was seen more than once but under ten times. The CDR3 DNA sequence: TGTGCCAGCAGAGGGACAGGGGTAGAGACCCAGTACTTC. It encodes CASRGTGVETQYF. V usage is TRBV6-6 and J usage is TRBJ2-5; TRBD1 matches 10 bases. Germline loops: CDR1 MNHNY, CDR2 SVGAGI (reference sequence). This CDR3 has 13 residues. The J segment lost 4 bases and the V segment lost 6 bases, leaving 2 bases of the junction unmatched.

The table lists this clonotype with a few counts. The rearrangement joins TRBV6-2 or TRBV6-3 to TRBJ2-1; D unresolved. The V and J ends lost 4 bases and 9 bases respectively, with 10 bases between them. The CDR3 has 12 amino acids. CDR1 and CDR2 (germline): MNHEY, SVGEGT. The CDR3 bases are TGTGCCAGCAGTTGGGTTGTCGGTGAGCAGTTCTTC. Its translation is CASSWVVGEQFF.

This clonotype was seen more than once but under ten times. The chain is built from TRBV6-2 or TRBV6-3 and TRBJ1-5; possible D gene TRBD1, 6 bases. The CDR3 has 16 residues. V was trimmed by 0 bases and J by 6 bases, leaving 15 bases between them. CDR1 is MNHEY and CDR2 is SVGEGT in the germline V gene. The CDR3 loop reads CASSYSGRTAGQPQHF. Here the CDR3 DNA reads TGTGCCAGCAGTTACTCGGGTCGGACAGCTGGTCAGCCCCAGCATTTT.

This clonotype came up many times. CDR3 in amino acids: CASSRSLSGELFF. DNA for the CDR3: TGTGCCAGCAGCCGGTCTCTGTCCGGGGAGCTGTTTTTT. The chain carries TRBV3-1 and TRBJ2-2; no clear D. The CDR3 covers 13 residues. Between the trimmed V and J ends, which lost 4 bases and 6 bases, there was a span of 9 bases. Germline V lookup: CDR1 LGHDT, CDR2 YNNKEL (reference sequence). The full variable domain, with the rest looked up from reference TRBV3-1 and TRBJ2-2, is DTAVSQTPKYLVTQMGNDKSIKCEQNLGHDTMYWYKQDSKKFLKIMFSYNNKELIINETVPNRFSPKSPDKAHLNLHINSLELGDSAVYFCASSRSLSGELFFGEGSRLTVL.

This chain joins TRBV12-3 or TRBV12-4 and TRBJ1-1; maybe TRBD1 (6 bases). V lost 4 bases and J lost 4, with 7 bases in between. This CDR3 has 12 amino acids. The CDR3 bases are TGTGCCAGCAGTTCAGGGGTCACTGAAGCTTTCTTT. It encodes CASSSGVTEAFF.

A few counts support this clonotype. The V gene is TRBV18, the J gene TRBJ2-1; TRBD2 matches 12 bases. This CDR3 is 17 amino acids long. From germline, CDR1 is KGHSH and CDR2 LQKENI. Trimming at V came to 2 bases and at J to 7 bases, leaving 9 bases not matched to a gene. The CDR3 is CASSPVSVLAGGNEQFF. The DNA for the CDR3 is TGTGCCAGCTCACCAGTGTCCGTGCTAGCGGGAGGGAATGAGCAGTTCTTC.

This clonotype showed up many times. This sequence joins TRBV28 and TRBJ2-2; D ambiguous. There are 13 residues in the CDR3. Germline loops: CDR1 MDHEN, CDR2 SYDVKM. V lost 3 bases to trimming and J lost 2 bases, with 4 bases between them. CDR3 sequence reads: CASSFRNTGELFF. CDR3 coding DNA: TGTGCCAGCAGTTTCAGAAACACCGGGGAGCTGTTTTTT.

The chain links TRBV4-3 to TRBJ1-3, with D perhaps matching TRBD1 (6 bases). Trimming shortened V by 4 bases and J by 9 bases, and 22 bases separated the two germline ends. Germline V gives CDR1 LGHNA, CDR2 YSLEER. The CDR3 runs to 16 residues. CDR3 region: CASSLSRGPGGFTIYF. The CDR3 nucleotides read TGCGCCAGCAGCCTAAGCAGGGGTCCGGGTGGATTCACCATATATTTT.

The chain combines TRBV6-2 or TRBV6-3 with TRBJ2-7; 7 bases are a match to TRBD2. The CDR3 extends over 14 amino acids. Looked up from germline, CDR1 is MNHEY and CDR2 is SVGEGT. Trimming removed 3 bases from V and 3 bases from J; junction bases left unmatched: 5. CDR3 nucleotides: TGTGCCAGCAGTTATGCGGGAGTAATCTACGAGCAGTACTTC. The encoded protein is CASSYAGVIYEQYF.

This clonotype showed up just a few times. The genes are TRBV6-6 and TRBJ2-5; 7 bases match TRBD1. Germline values: CDR1 MNHNY, CDR2 SVGAGI (reference sequence). Germline trimming cut 8 bases from V and 2 bases from J; bases unmatched to any gene: 2. The CDR3 runs 12 residues. CDR3 residues: CASGGQQETQYF. The CDR3 nucleotides read TGTGCCAGCGGGGGACAGCAAGAGACCCAGTACTTC.

The chain links TRBV5-1 to TRBJ1-1; D is ambiguous. CDR3 length: 14 residues. Trimming removed 0 bases from V and 1 base from J, with 7 bases in between. CDR1 is SGHRS, CDR2 YFSETQ, per germline. CDR3 coding DNA: TGCGCCAGCAGCTTGGACGGGCCGAACACTGAAGCTTTCTTT. Protein sequence: CASSLDGPNTEAFF.